The 18 T cell receptor beta chains given below trace back to one sample, sequenced in a study of blood T cells in healthy people across ages. Primed by a sample-barcoded 5' primer and a J-beta primer mix, a second PCR proceeded for 7 to 11 cycles. TCRdb redid the calling of the 5' RACE reads with MiXCR, one entry per CDR3 protein. The sample carries 850,000 or so distinct CDR3 sequences, around 30% recorded once. The material sequenced was blood. Receptor source: a woman of 80 years or more in good health.

The chain is built from TRBV7-9 and TRBJ2-3; perhaps D is TRBD1 or TRBD2 (5 bases each). This CDR3 region has 16 residues. The germline V and J ends were trimmed by 5 bases and 2 bases, with 17 bases remaining between them. Germline V gene data show CDR1 as SEHNR and CDR2 as FQNEAQ (reference sequence). CDR3 amino acids: CASSVTTGTLTDTQYF. The CDR3 DNA reads as TGTGCCAGCAGCGTGACTACCGGGACCCTCACAGATACGCAGTATTTT.

The rearrangement joins TRBV7-2 to TRBJ2-2; 9 nucleotides line up with TRBD1. Per germline, CDR1 SGHTA and CDR2 FQGNSA. J gave up 1 base and V 6 bases, and 6 bases lay outside the gene matches. This CDR3 has 16 residues. The CDR3 nucleotides read TGTGCCAGCAGAGACGGACAGGGGTTGAACACCGGGGAGCTGTTTTTT. Protein: CASRDGQGLNTGELFF.

This clonotype was picked up a small number of times. The V gene is TRBV28, the J gene TRBJ1-2, with no clear D. In germline, CDR1 is MDHEN, CDR2 SYDVKM. The CDR3 loop spans 13 amino acids. Trimming pared 1 base from V and 3 bases from J, leaving 6 bases between. The CDR3 sequence is CASSLYIDYGYTF. CDR3 nucleotides: TGTGCCAGCAGTTTATACATCGACTATGGCTACACCTTC.

The rearrangement joins TRBV29-1 to TRBJ2-5, with D perhaps TRBD1 (6 bases). The J call may not be correct, given that the DNA end is closer to TRBJ2-4. Germline V gives CDR1 SQVTM, CDR2 ANQGSEA. This CDR3 has 11 residues. In DNA, the CDR3 is TGCAGCGTTGATAGGGGGAACATTCAGTACTTC. The encoded protein is CSVDRGNIQYF.

V and J are TRBV6-2 or TRBV6-3 and TRBJ1-2; D gene ambiguous. Germline-derived CDR1 and CDR2 are MNHEY and SVGEGT. The ends were cut back, 8 bases at V and 8 bases at J, with 15 bases in the middle. The length of the CDR3 is 12 residues. The CDR3 spells CASAPDGRGYTF. CDR3 nucleotide sequence: TGTGCCAGCGCACCGGACGGGAGAGGCTACACCTTC.

This clonotype was detected only once. This sequence joins TRBV20-1 and TRBJ2-5; D perhaps matches TRBD2 (6 bases). V shed 6 bases and J shed 4 bases, with 18 bases lying between them. The CDR3 is made up of 14 amino acids. The V gene's germline CDR1 is DFQATT and CDR2 SNEGSKA (reference sequence). The CDR3 bases are TGCAGTGCATCGCTGGGGGACTTCCGAGAGACCCAGTACTTC. It specifies CSASLGDFRETQYF.

This chain connects TRBV14 to TRBJ2-6, with D tentatively TRBD2 (6 bases). Trimming shortened V by 1 base and J by 0 bases, and 16 bases separated the two germline ends. Germline V lookup: CDR1 SGHDN, CDR2 FVKESK. This CDR3 has 19 amino acids. CDR3 sequence (DNA): TGTGCCAGCAGCCAAGTCCACGCGGGGCCGAGCTCTGGGGCCAACGTCCTGACTTTC. Amino acid sequence: CASSQVHAGPSSGANVLTF.

This clonotype was observed at least ten times. J is TRBJ2-7 and V is TRBV2; D is uncertain. Germline V lookup: CDR1 SNHLY, CDR2 FYNNEI. With 3 bases removed from V and 2 bases from J, the gap between germline ends came to 11 bases. This CDR3 has 14 amino acids. CDR3 amino acids: CASSEAGPPYEQYF. CDR3 DNA sequence: TGTGCCAGCAGTGAGGCTGGGCCCCCCTACGAGCAGTACTTC.

In its sample, this clonotype was seen many times. V and J are TRBV12-3 or TRBV12-4 and TRBJ2-3; 9 positions agree with TRBD1. This CDR3 has 16 residues. V lost 6 bases, J lost 4 bases, and 11 bases stayed unmatched. The CDR3 sequence: CASRPVGQGNSDTQYF. In DNA form, the CDR3 reads TGTGCCAGCAGACCAGTCGGACAGGGGAATTCAGATACGCAGTATTTT.

The chain links TRBV20-1 to TRBJ2-1; unclear D gene. With 7 bases removed from V and 5 bases from J, the gap between germline ends came to 18 bases. There are 14 residues in the CDR3. From germline, CDR1 is DFQATT and CDR2 SNEGSKA (reference sequence). The CDR3: CSGIAPFPHNEQFF. DNA for the CDR3: TGCAGTGGGATTGCGCCTTTCCCCCACAATGAGCAGTTCTTC.

This clonotype was seen a few times. This sequence joins TRBV6-6 and TRBJ1-5; no reliable D call. Trimming cost V 2 bases and J 1 base, with 12 bases left between them. CDR1 and CDR2 (germline): MNHNY, SVGAGI (reference sequence). This CDR3 is built from 16 residues. CDR3 nucleotide sequence: TGTGCCAGCAGTTACCATCTCCAGATGAGCAATCAGCCCCAGCATTTT. Its protein product is CASSYHLQMSNQPQHF.

The chain is built from TRBV12-3 or TRBV12-4 and TRBJ2-3; D unclear. The CDR3 length is 14 residues. Trimming took off 1 base at V and 13 bases at J, with 18 bases between the two ends. Here the CDR3 reads CASSLGAVPDAEYF. In nucleotides, the CDR3 is TGTGCCAGCAGTTTAGGGGCGGTCCCAGATGCGGAGTATTTT.

As regards this clonotype: One end of the junction does not line up with germline, which may come from a read error. The rearrangement uses TRBV7-2 and TRBJ2-2; a weak D match, TRBD2 (5 bases). This CDR3 is 16 amino acids long. Germline lookup yields CDR1 SGHTA and CDR2 FQGNSA. The CDR3 coding sequence is TGTGCCGGCAGCTTAGCGAGGACGGGGAACACCGGGGAGCTGTTTTTT. It encodes CAGSLARTGNTGELFF.

This clonotype has only one observation. The chain carries TRBV12-3 or TRBV12-4 and TRBJ1-6; 9 positions agree with TRBD1. The V segment lost 5 bases and the J segment 7 bases; nucleotides outside the gene matches: 6. This CDR3 comprises 15 residues. The CDR3 DNA reads as TGTGCCAGCAGTACAGGGGGCGTGGGAAATTCACCCCTCCACTTT. Protein: CASSTGGVGNSPLHF.

The chain employs TRBV6-2 or TRBV6-3 and TRBJ2-3; TRBD2 matches 10 bases. The J segment lost 4 bases and the V segment lost 10 bases, leaving 8 bases of the junction unmatched. The CDR3 runs to 14 residues. Looked up from germline, CDR1 is MNHEY and CDR2 is SVGEGT. CDR3 residues: CATLLAGFADTQYF. The CDR3 region has the DNA TGTGCCACCCTACTAGCGGGGTTTGCAGATACGCAGTATTTT.

This clonotype occurred a few times. The chain recombines TRBV5-1 with TRBJ2-2; the D gene is possibly TRBD1 (5 bases). The CDR3 runs to 16 residues. V was pared by 2 bases and J by 2 bases, with 13 bases between. The germline V gene encodes CDR1 SGHRS and CDR2 YFSETQ. CDR3 residues: CASSLSSGINTGELFF. DNA of the CDR3: TGCGCCAGCAGCTTATCCTCAGGGATTAACACCGGGGAGCTGTTTTTT.

This clonotype has ten or more counts. V is TRBV5-5 and J is TRBJ2-5; 12 nucleotides align to TRBD2. The CDR3 has 16 residues. Trimming cost V 3 bases and J 5 bases; bases outside gene matches: 8. Germline values: CDR1 SGHKS, CDR2 YYEKEE (reference sequence). The CDR3 loop is CASSSASGGAAETQYF. The CDR3 bases are TGTGCCAGCAGCTCGGCTAGCGGGGGGGCCGCGGAGACCCAGTACTTC.

This clonotype was seen at least ten times. The V gene is TRBV7-2, the J gene TRBJ1-2; tentatively, D is TRBD1 (6 bases). The length of the CDR3 is 13 residues. Looked up from germline, CDR1 is SGHTA and CDR2 is FQGNSA. V gave up 7 bases and J gave up 4 bases, with 13 bases separating them. The DNA for the CDR3 is TGTGCCAGCACCCACAGGGATGGCTATGGCTACACCTTC. Translating gives CASTHRDGYGYTF.